This T cell receptor (beta chain) was sequenced for a study of blood T cell repertoires in COVID-19. Study context: Acute-phase and convalescent COVID-19 samples originated in the United States, Italy and Spain. Sample material is recorded as cDNA or gDNA derived from T cells, B-cell-depleted T cells, or PBMCs.

As originally analysed: Estimation of nucleated cell counts was performed using reference gene primer amplification. Sequencing was performed with immunoSEQ multiplex PCR; in TCRdb, only in-frame clones are kept and a portion is missing. Clonal size and the V and J genes are those of that table, whereas D and trimming came from the DNA. The sample lists around 70,000 clones, roughly four fifths occurring once. This clonotype originated in a woman between 55 and 75 years old with acute or convalescent COVID-19. Sequencing was carried out using peripheral blood.

Written as DNA, the CDR3 is TGCGCCAGCAGCCCCCGGCAGGGTCAGAGCTACACCTTC. Amino acid sequence: CASSPRQGQSYTF. The V gene is TRBV5-1, the J gene TRBJ1-2, with a weak D call TRBD1 (5 bases). The CDR3 is 13 amino acids. V shed 4 bases and J shed 9 bases, with 16 bases lying between them. Germline assignment: CDR1 SGHRS and CDR2 YFSETQ.